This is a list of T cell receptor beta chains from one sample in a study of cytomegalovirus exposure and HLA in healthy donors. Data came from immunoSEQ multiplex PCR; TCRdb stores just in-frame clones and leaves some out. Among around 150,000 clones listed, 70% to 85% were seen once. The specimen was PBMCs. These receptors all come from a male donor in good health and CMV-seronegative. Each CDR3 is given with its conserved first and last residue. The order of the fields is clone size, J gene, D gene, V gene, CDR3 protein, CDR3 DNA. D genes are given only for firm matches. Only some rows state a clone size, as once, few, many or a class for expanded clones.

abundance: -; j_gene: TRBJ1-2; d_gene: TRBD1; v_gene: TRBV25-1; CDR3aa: CASREPGTGYGYTF; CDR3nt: TGTGCCAGCAGGGAGCCTGGGACAGGATATGGCTACACCTTC
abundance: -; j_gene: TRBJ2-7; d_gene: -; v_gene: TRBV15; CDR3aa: CATLSGDSSYEQYF; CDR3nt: TGTGCCACCCTCTCAGGAGACAGCTCATACGAGCAGTACTTC
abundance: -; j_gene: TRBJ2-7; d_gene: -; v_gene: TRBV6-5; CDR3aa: CASSYLADSYEQYF; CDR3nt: TGTGCCAGCAGTTACCTCGCAGACTCCTACGAGCAGTACTTC
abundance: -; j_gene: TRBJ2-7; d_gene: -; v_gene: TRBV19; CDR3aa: CASGQGGTYEQYF; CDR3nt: TGTGCCAGTGGACAAGGCGGGACCTACGAGCAGTACTTC
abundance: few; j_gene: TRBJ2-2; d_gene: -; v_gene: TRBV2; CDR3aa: CASGQGLAGELFF; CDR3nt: TGTGCCAGCGGGCAGGGGCTCGCCGGGGAGCTGTTTTTT
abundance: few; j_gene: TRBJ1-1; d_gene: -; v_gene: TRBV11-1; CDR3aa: CASSLEAGVYTEAFF; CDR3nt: TGTGCCAGCAGCTTAGAGGCCGGGGTTTATACTGAAGCTTTCTTT
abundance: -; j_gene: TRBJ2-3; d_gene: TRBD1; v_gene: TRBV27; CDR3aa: CASSSQGQGYTDTQYF; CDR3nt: TGTGCCAGCAGTTCCCAAGGACAGGGTTACACAGATACGCAGTATTTT
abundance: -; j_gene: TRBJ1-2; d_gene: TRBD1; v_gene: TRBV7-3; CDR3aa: CASSLTNLAGGYGYTF; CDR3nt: TGTGCCAGCAGCTTAACAAATTTGGCAGGGGGATATGGCTACACCTTC
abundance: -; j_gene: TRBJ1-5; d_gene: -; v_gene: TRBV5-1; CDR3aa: CASSLSGNQPQHF; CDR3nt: TGCGCCAGCAGCTTATCCGGGAATCAGCCCCAGCATTTT
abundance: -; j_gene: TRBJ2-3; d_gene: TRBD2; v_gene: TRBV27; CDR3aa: CASSPLPGTSGGRTQYF; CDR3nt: TGTGCCAGCAGTCCCCTACCCGGGACTAGCGGGGGAAGGACGCAGTATTTT
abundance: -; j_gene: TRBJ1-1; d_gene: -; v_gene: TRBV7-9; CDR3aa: CASSLVRGGMNTEAFF; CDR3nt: TGTGCCAGCAGCTTAGTTAGGGGAGGAATGAACACTGAAGCTTTCTTT
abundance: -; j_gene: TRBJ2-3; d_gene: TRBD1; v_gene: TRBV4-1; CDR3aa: CASSQDDRVADTQYF; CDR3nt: TGCGCCAGCAGCCAAGATGACAGGGTCGCAGATACGCAGTATTTT
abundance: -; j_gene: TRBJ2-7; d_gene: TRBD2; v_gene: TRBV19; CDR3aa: CASTRRAGSREYEQYF; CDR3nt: TGTGCCAGCACGCGGAGAGCGGGAAGTCGGGAATACGAGCAGTACTTC
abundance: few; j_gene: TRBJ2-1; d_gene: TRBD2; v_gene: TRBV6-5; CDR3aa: CASSQGLEAYNEQFF; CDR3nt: TGTGCCAGCAGCCAAGGACTAGAGGCCTACAATGAGCAGTTCTTC
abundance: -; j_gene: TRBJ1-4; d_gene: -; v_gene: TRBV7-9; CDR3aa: CASSLPRSGGTTNEKLFF; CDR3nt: TGTGCCAGCAGCTTACCGCGCTCCGGGGGGACAACTAATGAAAAACTGTTTTTT
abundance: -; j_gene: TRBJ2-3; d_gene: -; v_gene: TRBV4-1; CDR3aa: CASSRTRGGTDTQYF; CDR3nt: TGCGCCAGCAGTCGGACCCGCGGGGGCACAGATACGCAGTATTTT